A selection of T cell receptor beta chains follows, all from one sample in a study of blood T cells in healthy people across ages. TCRdb processed the 5' RACE reads anew with MiXCR; each CDR3 protein has one entry. The sample lists about 970,000 distinct CDR3 sequences, roughly half occurring once. The sequenced sample consisted of blood. The receptors come from a woman aged 55 to 70 in good health. Each CDR3 is given with its conserved first and last residue. D genes are given only for firm matches. Rows give clone size only sometimes, using once, few, many, or a class for an expanded clone.

j_call clone_size d_call v_call cdr3_nt cdr3_aa
TRBJ1-1 - - TRBV9 TGTGCCAGCAGCCCTCATTTCGACGGTCAGGCTTTCTTT CASSPHFDGQAFF
TRBJ2-5 - TRBD2 TRBV20-1 TGCAGTGCTAGGGCCCCACTAGCGGGAGGCGAGACCCAGTACTTC CSARAPLAGGETQYF
TRBJ1-1 - - TRBV6-1 TGTGCCAGCAGGCGGATGAACACTGAAACTTTCTTT CASRRMNTETFF
TRBJ2-7 - - TRBV6-2/TRBV6-3 TGTGCCAGCAGTTACTCGAGGGAAAGAACCTACGAGCAGTACTTC CASSYSRERTYEQYF
TRBJ2-5 - - TRBV5-1 TGCGCCAGCAGCTTGGCCCAGACGGACCCCTCTCAAGAGACCCAGTACTTC CASSLAQTDPSQETQYF
TRBJ2-3 - - TRBV3-1 TGTGCCAGCAGCCAAGCTAGGGAGACTAGCACAGATACGCAGTATTTT CASSQARETSTDTQYF
TRBJ2-1 few - TRBV7-2 TGTGCCAGCAGCTTAGTGTACCGGGAGTGGGGTGAGCAGTTCTTC CASSLVYREWGEQFF
TRBJ1-1 - - TRBV3-1 TGTGCCTCCACCAACCTGGGGGGCATAGCTGAAGCTTTCTTT CASTNLGGIAEAFF
TRBJ2-3 few - TRBV28 TGTGCCAGCAGTTTGGGAGGTATTGGGGATACGCAGTATTTT CASSLGGIGDTQYF
TRBJ2-3 few - TRBV7-8 TGTGCCAGCAGCTTATCCCGCTTGAGCACAGATACGCAGTATTTT CASSLSRLSTDTQYF
TRBJ2-3 - - TRBV5-1 TGCGCCAGCAGGTTCCGAGGAGACCACACAGATACGCAGTATTTT CASRFRGDHTDTQYF
TRBJ2-3 - - TRBV18 TGTGCCAGCTCACGCGCGGGTCGGGGGGCCACAGATACGCAGTATTTT CASSRAGRGATDTQYF
TRBJ2-7 - - TRBV7-2 TGTGCCAGCAGCTCAGTTACTAGCTCCTACGAGCAGTACTTC CASSSVTSSYEQYF
TRBJ1-1 - TRBD1 TRBV29-1 TGCAGCGGAGTGACAGGGTTGGAAGCTTTCTTT CSGVTGLEAFF
TRBJ2-3 few TRBD2 TRBV5-6 TGTGCCAGCAGCTTGTTCCTGGTAGCGGGAGCCCCAGATACGCAGTATTTT CASSLFLVAGAPDTQYF
TRBJ2-3 - - TRBV15 TGTGCCACCAGCAGCGTCGACGGTTCTAGCACAGATACGCAGTATTTT CATSSVDGSSTDTQYF
TRBJ2-5 - - TRBV20-1 TGCAGTGCTCCGGCCTTGATGGGACCTGGGGAGACCCAGTACTTC CSAPALMGPGETQYF
TRBJ2-3 - - TRBV20-1 TGCAGTGCTACAGGCACAGATACGCAGTATTTT CSATGTDTQYF
TRBJ2-1 - TRBD2 TRBV3-1 TGTGCCAGCAGCCAAGATTCTAGCGGGAGCTACAATGAGCAGTTCTTC CASSQDSSGSYNEQFF
TRBJ2-3 few - TRBV4-1 TGCGCCAGCAGCCAAGAAGTCGGAGTGCCGATATATACGCAGTATTTT CASSQEVGVPIYTQYF
TRBJ2-7 - TRBD2 TRBV13 TGTGCCAGCAGAAGGAGCGGGAGGGGTTACGAGCAGTACTTC CASRRSGRGYEQYF
TRBJ2-5 few - TRBV29-1 TGCAGCCACTCGGACAGTCGCCAAGAGACCCAGTACTTC CSHSDSRQETQYF
TRBJ2-3 - TRBD1 TRBV20-1 TGCAGTGCTAGAGAGACAGGGAGAATGGCAGATACGCAGTATTTT CSARETGRMADTQYF
TRBJ2-3 few - TRBV12-3/TRBV12-4 TGTGCCAGCAGTTTGCGGGGAAACACAGATACGCAGTATTTT CASSLRGNTDTQYF
TRBJ2-3 - - TRBV10-3 TGTGCCATCAGTGTCTACCCCGGAAACACAGATACGCAGTATTTT CAISVYPGNTDTQYF
TRBJ2-7 - - TRBV27 TGTGCCAGCACCAGCAAGATGGATCCCTACGAGCAGTACTTC CASTSKMDPYEQYF
TRBJ2-7 - - TRBV28 TGTGCCAGCAGTTCCGCCTACTACGAGCAGTACTTC CASSSAYYEQYF
TRBJ2-3 - - TRBV27 TGTGCCAGCAGTTCGCACCAGGTTAGCCGTGGCGATACGCAGTATTTT CASSSHQVSRGDTQYF
TRBJ1-2 few - TRBV15 TGTGCCACCAGCAGAGGCAACTATGGCTACACCTTC CATSRGNYGYTF